This TCR beta chain was sequenced during a study of blood T cell repertoires in COVID-19. Background on the study: T cells, B-cell-depleted T cells, or PBMCs provided the cDNA or gDNA that served as material.

Under the authors' procedure: It was from reference gene primer amplification that nucleated cell counts were estimated. Only in-frame clones appear in the TCRdb table, and some are missing; sequencing was by immunoSEQ multiplex PCR. V and J calls and clone size are given by that table; D and trimming were obtained from the DNA. Found here are a few hundred thousand clones, 85% of them singletons; the top ten hold roughly 3.4%. CDR3 length equals 18 residues. Trimming removed 6 bases at V and 1 base at J, with 25 bases between. CDR1 and CDR2 (germline): MNHEY, SMNVEV (reference sequence). V gene TRBV27 combines with J gene TRBJ2-7; perhaps TRBD1 as D (6 bases). This sequence originates from a woman aged 18 to 35 with acute or convalescent COVID-19. Sequenced: peripheral blood. CDR3 DNA: TGTGCCAGCAGACTAAAGGTACAGGGAATCGCGGGTTCCTACGAGCAGTACTTC. Translating gives CASRLKVQGIAGSYEQYF.